The sequence of this T cell receptor beta chain was determined in a study of OX40 agonist ivuxolimab in advanced cancers. Study background: Dose-escalation subjects each had hepatocellular carcinoma, melanoma, renal cell or head and neck cancer.

With baseline, cycle 4 day 1, and cycle 7 day 1 as timepoints, blood was sampled. Assay used: immunoSEQ multiplex PCR; TCRdb lists only in-frame clones, some missing. The sample holds about 71,000 clones, 80% to 85% seen once. Trimming cost V 5 bases and J 5 bases; bases outside gene matches: 6. Looked up from germline, CDR1 is SEHNR and CDR2 is FQNEAQ (reference sequence). The length of the CDR3 is 15 residues. This clonotype originated in an adult with an advanced solid tumor such as melanoma, head and neck, liver or kidney cancer. The sample here was CD4+ or CD8+ T cells sorted from blood, taken in a trial of the OX40 agonist ivuxolimab. This chain connects TRBV7-9 to TRBJ2-1, with 10 bases fitting TRBD2. CDR3 sequence: CASSPLAGDHNEQFF. DNA of the CDR3: TGTGCCAGCAGCCCCCTAGCGGGAGACCACAATGAGCAGTTCTTC.